This TCR beta chain was sequenced during a study of blood T cells in healthy people across ages. This CDR3 is 14 amino acids long. Study-wide results and caveats: Naive T cell percentage showed a strong correlation with TCR beta diversity.

A sample-barcoded 5' primer and a J-beta primer mix were used in a second PCR of about 7 to 12 cycles. TCRdb used MiXCR to reprocess the 5' RACE reads, holding one entry per CDR3 protein. The data contain about a million distinct CDR3 sequences, more than 30% of them singletons. Comments on this clonotype: Its antigen is still unknown. One junction end disagrees with the germline gene, perhaps due to a read error.

The total RNA that was extracted per sample amounted to at least 5.5 micrograms. The origin of this receptor is a man aged 18 to 30 in good health. The chain carries TRBV12-3 or TRBV12-4 and TRBJ2-7; D gene uncertain. Input material: blood. Here the CDR3 DNA reads TGTACCAGCAGTTTAGGTGACATGGGTTACGAGCAGTACTTC. Protein sequence: CTSSLGDMGYEQYF.